This is a list of T cell receptor beta chains from one sample in a study of blood T cells in healthy people across ages. A single record per CDR3 protein comes from TCRdb applying MiXCR to the 5' RACE reads. This table has roughly 1,000,000 distinct CDR3 sequences, approximately 26% appearing once. This sample was shared with a second study, whose subject was T cells of mothers and their children.

Material for sequencing was blood. The receptors derive from a girl aged 2-9 years in good health. CDR3s include the opening cysteine and the closing phenylalanine or tryptophan. D genes are given only for firm matches. Some rows mark clone size as missing; the rest say once, few, many or name a class of expanded clone.

J: TRBJ2-7; size: NA; V: TRBV5-1; D: NA; length: 13; DNA: TGCGCCAGCAGCCCGACCACTGATCACGAGCAGTACTTC; CDR3: CASSPTTDHEQYF
J: TRBJ2-7; size: few; V: TRBV2; D: NA; length: 14; DNA: TGTGCCAGCTCACAGGAGGTCCCCACCTACGAGCAGTACTTC; CDR3: CASSQEVPTYEQYF
J: TRBJ1-2; size: NA; V: TRBV25-1; D: TRBD1; length: 15; DNA: TGTGCCAGCAGTGATACGACAGGGGAGTTCTACGGCTACACCTTC; CDR3: CASSDTTGEFYGYTF
J: TRBJ2-5; size: few; V: TRBV15; D: NA; length: 13; DNA: TGTGCCACCAGCAGAGACCCTACAGAGACCCAGTACTTC; CDR3: CATSRDPTETQYF
J: TRBJ2-2; size: NA; V: TRBV28; D: NA; length: 14; DNA: TGTGCCAGCAGTTCCCCGGATCGTACCGGGGAGCTGTTTTTT; CDR3: CASSSPDRTGELFF
J: TRBJ2-7; size: NA; V: TRBV20-1; D: NA; length: 13; DNA: TGCAGTGCCCAGCAGGGTCCCTCCTACGAGCAGTACTTC; CDR3: CSAQQGPSYEQYF
J: TRBJ2-1; size: NA; V: TRBV28; D: TRBD2; length: 16; DNA: TGTGCCAGCAGATATCCTAGTAGCGGGAGCGGGGGGGAGCAGTTCTTC; CDR3: CASRYPSSGSGGEQFF
J: TRBJ2-5; size: few; V: TRBV4-2; D: NA; length: 16; DNA: TGTGCCAGCAGCCAAGATCTGGCTACCGCGGTGGAGACCCAGTACTTC; CDR3: CASSQDLATAVETQYF
J: TRBJ1-4; size: NA; V: TRBV7-9; D: NA; length: 10; DNA: TGTGCCAGCAGCTCTCTCGAACTGTTTTTT; CDR3: CASSSLELFF
J: TRBJ2-1; size: NA; V: TRBV4-3; D: TRBD2; length: 17; DNA: TGCGCCAGCAGCCAAGAAATCGTCGCGGGAGAAAACAATGAGCAGTTCTTC; CDR3: CASSQEIVAGENNEQFF
J: TRBJ2-3; size: NA; V: TRBV20-1; D: NA; length: 15; DNA: TGCAGTGCTAGAGGGGTTGAAGGGGGCACAGATACGCAGTATTTT; CDR3: CSARGVEGGTDTQYF
J: TRBJ2-1; size: NA; V: TRBV4-3; D: NA; length: 14; DNA: TGCGCCAGCAGCCAGGAGGGGATGGCGGGGAAGCAGTTCTTC; CDR3: CASSQEGMAGKQFF
J: TRBJ2-6; size: few; V: TRBV28; D: NA; length: 15; DNA: TGTGCCAGCACCCTAACGAACTCTGGGGCCAACGTCCTGACTTTC; CDR3: CASTLTNSGANVLTF
J: TRBJ1-2; size: few; V: TRBV2; D: TRBD1; length: 15; DNA: TGTGCCAGCAGTGAAATTGGTGGGACAGTTTATGGCTACACCTTC; CDR3: CASSEIGGTVYGYTF
J: TRBJ1-2; size: NA; V: TRBV29-1; D: TRBD1; length: 15; DNA: TGCAGCGTTCGGGGGGACAGCATTTGGATGGATGGCTACACCTTC; CDR3: CSVRGDSIWMDGYTF
J: TRBJ2-1; size: few; V: TRBV7-3; D: NA; length: 18; DNA: TGTGCCAGCAGCCCGAATCGAGCTGGGAGTTCGTTGTTCGATGAGCAGTTCTTC; CDR3: CASSPNRAGSSLFDEQFF
J: TRBJ2-5; size: NA; V: TRBV4-3; D: NA; length: 18; DNA: TGCGCCAGCAGCCAAGATCCCGTCCGGGGAATGTACCAAGAGACCCAGTACTTC; CDR3: CASSQDPVRGMYQETQYF
J: TRBJ1-1; size: few; V: TRBV25-1; D: TRBD1; length: 19; DNA: TGTGCCAGCAGTCCCCATTGGACAGGCGAAGGGGGAGAGAACACTGAAGCTTTCTTT; CDR3: CASSPHWTGEGGENTEAFF
J: TRBJ1-1; size: many; V: TRBV11-2; D: NA; length: 13; DNA: TGTGCCAGCAGTTTGGACAGGAACACTGAAGCTTTCTTT; CDR3: CASSLDRNTEAFF
J: TRBJ2-7; size: NA; V: TRBV7-2; D: TRBD1; length: 13; DNA: TGTGCCAGCAGCCGCGGACAGGGGGTGGAGCAGTACTTC; CDR3: CASSRGQGVEQYF
J: TRBJ2-4; size: few; V: TRBV28; D: NA; length: 15; DNA: TGTGCCAGCAGTCCCGCCGGCTCTCTGAGAAACATTCAGTACTTC; CDR3: CASSPAGSLRNIQYF
J: TRBJ2-1; size: few; V: TRBV11-2; D: NA; length: 13; DNA: TGTGCCAGCAGGAGGAGTGGGCGCAATGAGCAGTTCTTC; CDR3: CASRRSGRNEQFF
J: TRBJ1-5; size: NA; V: TRBV12-3/TRBV12-4; D: NA; length: 12; DNA: TGTGCCAGCAGTATGCTAGGACAGCCCCAGCATTTT; CDR3: CASSMLGQPQHF
J: TRBJ2-5; size: NA; V: TRBV5-1; D: NA; length: 15; DNA: TGCGCCAGCAGTCCTAGTCTCGGGAGTGGAGAGACCCAGTACTTC; CDR3: CASSPSLGSGETQYF
J: TRBJ1-1; size: few; V: TRBV12-3/TRBV12-4; D: TRBD1; length: 17; DNA: TGTGCCAGCAGCCCCATGGGACAGGGGGCGCCGGGCACTGAAGCTTTCTTT; CDR3: CASSPMGQGAPGTEAFF
J: TRBJ2-1; size: NA; V: TRBV7-9; D: NA; length: 15; DNA: TGTGCCAGCAGCTTCGGGACGCTTTCCTACAATGAGCAGTTCTTC; CDR3: CASSFGTLSYNEQFF